A single sample is the source of the 9 T cell receptor beta chains below, sequenced in a study of blood T cell repertoires in COVID-19. Data came from immunoSEQ multiplex PCR; TCRdb stores just in-frame clones and leaves some out. The table lists about 170,000 clones, about 85% of them singletons. Sequencing used peripheral blood. The receptors come from a man older than 75 with COVID-19, enrolled during active disease.

The CDR3 nucleotides read TGTGCCAGCATCCAGAGGATGGGGAACACCGGGGAGCTGTTTTTT. Translating it yields CASIQRMGNTGELFF. V and J are TRBV5-6 and TRBJ2-2; D gene ambiguous. CDR1 and CDR2 from the germline V gene are SGHDT and YYEEEE. V lost 6 bases, J lost 1 base, and 13 bases lay in between. The length of the CDR3 is 15 residues.

The chain carries TRBV9 and TRBJ1-1; TRBD1 matches 7 bases. The CDR3 sequence is 16 residues long. With 0 bases clipped from V and 0 bases from J, the junction kept 5 bases outside the gene matches. In germline, CDR1 is SGDLS, CDR2 YYNGEE. In DNA, the CDR3 is TGTGCCAGCAGCGTAGGCGAGGGACAGATGAACACTGAAGCTTTCTTT. It is translated as CASSVGEGQMNTEAFF.

The rearrangement links TRBV12-3 or TRBV12-4 to TRBJ2-7, with D possibly matching TRBD2 (7 bases). Deletions cut 5 bases from V and 4 bases from J, with 9 bases between. CDR3 length equals 12 residues. CDR3 amino acids: CASSAGAYEQYF. CDR3 coding DNA: TGTGCCAGCAGTGCGGGGGCGTACGAGCAGTACTTC.

This clone was recorded once. The gene calls are TRBV6-2 or TRBV6-3 and TRBJ2-5; D may be TRBD2 (6 bases). The CDR3 has 12 residues. Germline loops: CDR1 MNHEY, CDR2 SVGEGT. Deletions cut 6 bases from V and 5 bases from J, with 10 bases between. CDR3 loop: CASSGLAETQYF. CDR3 nucleotides: TGTGCCAGCAGCGGGCTAGCGGAGACCCAGTACTTC.

The chain recombines TRBV7-2 with TRBJ2-5, with D possibly matching TRBD2 (7 bases). This CDR3 contains 16 residues. The germline V and J ends were trimmed by 4 bases and 5 bases, with 20 bases remaining between them. In germline, CDR1 is SGHTA, CDR2 FQGNSA. CDR3 residues: CASSSGGAGAGETQYF. As DNA, the CDR3 is TGTGCCAGCAGCTCCGGGGGTGCGGGGGCCGGGGAGACCCAGTACTTC.

This rearrangement joins TRBV11-2 to TRBJ1-2; maybe TRBD1 (5 bases). The CDR3 is 14 residues long. The germline CDR1 and CDR2 sequences are SGHAT and FQNNGV. The V end was cut by 5 bases, the J end by 3 bases, with 13 bases between. This CDR3 is CASSPRRGDYGYTF. CDR3 DNA sequence: TGTGCCAGCAGCCCTAGGAGGGGAGACTATGGCTACACCTTC.

This chain links TRBV5-1 with TRBJ1-5; tentatively, D is TRBD1 (6 bases). This CDR3 has 15 residues. The V gene's germline CDR1 is SGHRS and CDR2 YFSETQ. Deletions cut 4 bases from V and 5 bases from J, with 16 bases between. CDR3 residues: CASSPGHGGDQPQHF. CDR3 in DNA: TGCGCCAGCAGCCCGGGACATGGAGGAGATCAGCCCCAGCATTTT.

The chain employs TRBV9 and TRBJ2-1, with a possible D match to TRBD2 (5 bases). From germline, CDR1 is SGDLS and CDR2 YYNGEE. The CDR3 runs to 15 residues. The V and J ends lost 4 bases and 0 bases respectively, with 11 bases between them. The CDR3 protein is CASSPRGNSYNEQFF. The DNA for the CDR3 is TGTGCCAGCAGCCCACGGGGAAACTCCTACAATGAGCAGTTCTTC. Drawing the rest from reference TRBV9 and TRBJ2-1, the complete variable domain is DSGVTQTPKHLITATGQRVTLRCSPRSGDLSVYWYQQSLDQGLQFLIQYYNGEERAKGNILERFSAQQFPDLHSELNLSSLELGDSALYFCASSPRGNSYNEQFFGPGTRLTVL.

For the CDR3, the DNA is TGTGCCAGCAGTGAACAGGGGTATAGCAATCAGCCCCAGCATTTT. Translation: CASSEQGYSNQPQHF. J is TRBJ1-5 and V is TRBV6-1; possible D gene TRBD1, 6 bases. This CDR3 comprises 15 residues. V shed 2 bases and J shed 0 bases, with 8 bases lying between them. Germline CDR1 MNHNS, CDR2 SASEGT.